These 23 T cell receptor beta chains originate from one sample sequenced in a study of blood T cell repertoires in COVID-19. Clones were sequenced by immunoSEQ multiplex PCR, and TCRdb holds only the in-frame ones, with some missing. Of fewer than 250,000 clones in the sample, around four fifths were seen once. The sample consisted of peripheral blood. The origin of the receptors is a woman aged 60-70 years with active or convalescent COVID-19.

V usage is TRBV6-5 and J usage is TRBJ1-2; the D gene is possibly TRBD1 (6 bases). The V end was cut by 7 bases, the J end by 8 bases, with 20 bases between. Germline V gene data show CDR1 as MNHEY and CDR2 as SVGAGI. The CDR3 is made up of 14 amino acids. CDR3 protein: CASTLRGGQGGYTF. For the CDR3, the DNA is TGTGCCAGCACCCTACGCGGTGGCCAGGGGGGCTACACCTTC.

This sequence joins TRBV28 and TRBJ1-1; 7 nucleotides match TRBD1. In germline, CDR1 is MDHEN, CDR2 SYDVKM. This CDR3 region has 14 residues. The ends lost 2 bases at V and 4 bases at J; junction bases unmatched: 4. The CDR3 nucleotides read TGTGCCAGCAGTTTAGCCCAGGGGGGCACTGAAGCTTTCTTT. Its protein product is CASSLAQGGTEAFF.

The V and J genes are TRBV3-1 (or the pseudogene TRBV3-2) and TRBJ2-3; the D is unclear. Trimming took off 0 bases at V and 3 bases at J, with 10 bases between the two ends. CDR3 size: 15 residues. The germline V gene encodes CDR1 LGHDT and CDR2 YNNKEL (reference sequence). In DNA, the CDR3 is TGTGCCAGCAGCCAAGATCTTCCCGGGACAGATACGCAGTATTTT. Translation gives CASSQDLPGTDTQYF.

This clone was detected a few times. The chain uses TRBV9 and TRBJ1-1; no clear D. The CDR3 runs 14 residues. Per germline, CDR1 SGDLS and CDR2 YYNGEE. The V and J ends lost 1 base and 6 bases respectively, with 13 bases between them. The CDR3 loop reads CASSVQDGRSEAFF. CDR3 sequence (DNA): TGTGCCAGCAGCGTACAGGACGGGAGGTCTGAAGCTTTCTTT. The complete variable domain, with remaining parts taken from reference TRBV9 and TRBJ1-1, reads DSGVTQTPKHLITATGQRVTLRCSPRSGDLSVYWYQQSLDQGLQFLIQYYNGEERAKGNILERFSAQQFPDLHSELNLSSLELGDSALYFCASSVQDGRSEAFFGQGTRLTVV.

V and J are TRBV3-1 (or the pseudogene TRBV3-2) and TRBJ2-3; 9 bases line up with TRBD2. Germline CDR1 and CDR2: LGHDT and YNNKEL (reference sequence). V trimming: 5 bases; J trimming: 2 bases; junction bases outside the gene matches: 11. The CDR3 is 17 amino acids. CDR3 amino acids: CASSKRVQRGATDTQYF. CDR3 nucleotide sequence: TGTGCCAGCAGCAAAAGAGTCCAGCGGGGGGCCACAGATACGCAGTATTTT.

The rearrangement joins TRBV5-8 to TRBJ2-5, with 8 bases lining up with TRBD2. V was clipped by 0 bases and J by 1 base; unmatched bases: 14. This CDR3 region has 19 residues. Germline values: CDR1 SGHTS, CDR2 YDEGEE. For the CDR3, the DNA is TGTGCCAGCAGCTTGGGGGATGGAGGGGCTAGCGGGCCCCAAGAGACCCAGTACTTC. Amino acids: CASSLGDGGASGPQETQYF.

For the CDR3, the DNA is TGTGCCTCCCGAGAAGCGGCGCGGGGGGGCTCGGAGACCCAGTACTTC. It is translated as CASREAARGGSETQYF. The rearrangement uses TRBV10-3 and TRBJ2-5, with TRBD2 matching over 9 bases. Trimming removed 11 bases from V and 5 bases from J; junction bases left unmatched: 18. CDR1 is ENHRY and CDR2 is SYGVKD in the germline V gene. This CDR3 is built from 16 residues.

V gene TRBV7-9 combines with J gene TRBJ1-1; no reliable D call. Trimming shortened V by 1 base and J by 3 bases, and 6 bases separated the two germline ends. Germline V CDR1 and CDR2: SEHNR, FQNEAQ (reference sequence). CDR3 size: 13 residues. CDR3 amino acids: CASSLVAYTEAFF. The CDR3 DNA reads TGTGCCAGCAGCTTAGTGGCCTACACTGAAGCTTTCTTT.

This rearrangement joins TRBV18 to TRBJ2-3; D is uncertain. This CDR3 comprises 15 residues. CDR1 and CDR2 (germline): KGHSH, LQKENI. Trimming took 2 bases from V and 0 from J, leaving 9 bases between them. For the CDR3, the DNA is TGTGCCAGCTCACCAGGAGCCAGTAGCACAGATACGCAGTATTTT. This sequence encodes CASSPGASSTDTQYF.

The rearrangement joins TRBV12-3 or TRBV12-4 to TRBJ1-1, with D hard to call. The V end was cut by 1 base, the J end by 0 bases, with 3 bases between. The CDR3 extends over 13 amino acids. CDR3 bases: TGTGCCAGCAGTTTAGGGCTGAACACTGAAGCTTTCTTT. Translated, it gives CASSLGLNTEAFF.

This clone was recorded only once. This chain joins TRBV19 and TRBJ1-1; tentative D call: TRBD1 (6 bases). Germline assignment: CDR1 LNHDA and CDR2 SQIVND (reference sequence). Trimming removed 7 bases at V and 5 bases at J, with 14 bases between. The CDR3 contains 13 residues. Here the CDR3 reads CASKEQGWTEAFF. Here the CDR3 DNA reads TGTGCCAGTAAAGAACAGGGATGGACTGAAGCTTTCTTT.

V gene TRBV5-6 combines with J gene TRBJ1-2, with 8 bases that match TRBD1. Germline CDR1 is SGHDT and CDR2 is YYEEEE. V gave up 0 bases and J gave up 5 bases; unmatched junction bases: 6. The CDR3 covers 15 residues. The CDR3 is CASSLGPGGGYGYTF. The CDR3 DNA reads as TGTGCCAGCAGCTTGGGCCCAGGGGGCGGTTATGGCTACACCTTC.

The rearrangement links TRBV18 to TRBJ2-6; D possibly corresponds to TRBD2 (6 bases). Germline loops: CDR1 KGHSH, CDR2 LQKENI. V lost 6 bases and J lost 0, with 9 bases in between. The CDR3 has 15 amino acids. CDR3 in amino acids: CASSSGVSGANVLTF. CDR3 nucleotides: TGTGCCAGCTCCTCGGGAGTCTCTGGGGCCAACGTCCTGACTTTC.

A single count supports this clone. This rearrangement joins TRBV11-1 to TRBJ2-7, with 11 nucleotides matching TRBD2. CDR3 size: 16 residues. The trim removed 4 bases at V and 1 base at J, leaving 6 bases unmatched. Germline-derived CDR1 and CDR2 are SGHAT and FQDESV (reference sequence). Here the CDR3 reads CASSSASGRLSYEQYF. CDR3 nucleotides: TGTGCCAGCAGCTCCGCTAGCGGGAGGTTGTCCTACGAGCAGTACTTC.

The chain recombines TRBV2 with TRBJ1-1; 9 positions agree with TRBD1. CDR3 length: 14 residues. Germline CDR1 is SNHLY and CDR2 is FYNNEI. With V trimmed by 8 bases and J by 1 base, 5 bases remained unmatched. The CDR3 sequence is CASGDRAWNTEAFF. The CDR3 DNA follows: TGTGCCAGCGGGGACAGGGCTTGGAACACTGAAGCTTTCTTT.

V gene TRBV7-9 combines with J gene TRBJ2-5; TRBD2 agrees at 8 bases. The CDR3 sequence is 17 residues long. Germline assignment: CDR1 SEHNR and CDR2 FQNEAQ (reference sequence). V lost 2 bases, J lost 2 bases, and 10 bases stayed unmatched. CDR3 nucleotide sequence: TGTGCCAGCAGCTTACGGGGAAGCGGGGGATTACAAGAGACCCAGTACTTC. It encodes CASSLRGSGGLQETQYF.

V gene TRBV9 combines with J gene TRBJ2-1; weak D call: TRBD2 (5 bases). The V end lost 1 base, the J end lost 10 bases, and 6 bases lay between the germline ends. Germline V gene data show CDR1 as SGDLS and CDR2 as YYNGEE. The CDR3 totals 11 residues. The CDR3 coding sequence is TGTGCCAGCAGCGTACCGGGGGAGCAGTTCTTC. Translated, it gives CASSVPGEQFF.

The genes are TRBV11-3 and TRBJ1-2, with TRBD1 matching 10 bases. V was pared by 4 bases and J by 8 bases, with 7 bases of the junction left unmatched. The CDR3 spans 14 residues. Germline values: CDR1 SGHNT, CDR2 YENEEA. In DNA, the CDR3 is TGTGCCAGCAGCTCGGGACAGGGGACTAAGGGCTACACCTTC. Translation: CASSSGQGTKGYTF.

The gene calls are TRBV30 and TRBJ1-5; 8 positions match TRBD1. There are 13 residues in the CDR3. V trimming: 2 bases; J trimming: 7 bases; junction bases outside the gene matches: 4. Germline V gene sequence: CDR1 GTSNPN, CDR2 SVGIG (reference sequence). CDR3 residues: CAWSTTGGQPQHF. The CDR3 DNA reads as TGTGCCTGGAGTACTACAGGGGGGCAGCCCCAGCATTTT.

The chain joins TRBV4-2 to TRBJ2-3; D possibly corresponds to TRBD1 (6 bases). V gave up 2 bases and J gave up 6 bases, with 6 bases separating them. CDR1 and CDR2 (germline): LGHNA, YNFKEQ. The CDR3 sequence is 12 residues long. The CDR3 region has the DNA TGTGCCAGCAGCCAAACAGGGGATACGCAGTATTTT. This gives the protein CASSQTGDTQYF.

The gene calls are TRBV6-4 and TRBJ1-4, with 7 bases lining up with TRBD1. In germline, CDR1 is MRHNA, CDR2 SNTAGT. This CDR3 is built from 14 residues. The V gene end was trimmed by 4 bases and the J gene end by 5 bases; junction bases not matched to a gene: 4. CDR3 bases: TGTGCCAGCAGTGCCGACAGGGACAATGAAAAACTGTTTTTT. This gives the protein CASSADRDNEKLFF.

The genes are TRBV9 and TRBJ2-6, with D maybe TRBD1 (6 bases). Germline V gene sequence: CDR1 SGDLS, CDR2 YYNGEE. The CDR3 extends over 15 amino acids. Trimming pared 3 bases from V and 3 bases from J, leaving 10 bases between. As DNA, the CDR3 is TGTGCCAGCAGCGGCTACAGGGATGGGGCCAACGTCCTGACTTTC. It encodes CASSGYRDGANVLTF.

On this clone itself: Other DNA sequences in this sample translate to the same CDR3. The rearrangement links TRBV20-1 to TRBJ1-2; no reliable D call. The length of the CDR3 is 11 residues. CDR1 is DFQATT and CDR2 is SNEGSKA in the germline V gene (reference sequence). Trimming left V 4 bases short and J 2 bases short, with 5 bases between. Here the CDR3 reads CSATENYGYTF. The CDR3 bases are TGCAGTGCTACGGAGAACTATGGCTACACCTTC.